These T cell receptor beta chains were read from a single sample in a study of cytomegalovirus exposure and HLA in healthy donors. The repertoire was sequenced with immunoSEQ multiplex PCR; TCRdb's copy has only in-frame clones and lacks some. Among under 85,000 clones listed, roughly 94% were seen once. Material for sequencing was PBMCs. The receptors derive from a woman between 18 and 29 years old in good health and CMV-seronegative. CDR3s include the opening cysteine and the closing phenylalanine or tryptophan. The order of the fields is clone size, J gene, V gene, CDR3 protein. Where a row states a size, it is once, few, many or the class of an expanded clone; other rows omit it.

.,TRBJ1-2,TRBV29-1,CSVEEWDSYLYGYTF
.,TRBJ1-4,TRBV6-5,CASRTGLGEKLFF
.,TRBJ2-1,TRBV5-1,CASSYEREEGEQFF
.,TRBJ2-7,TRBV5-4,CASSLGQSLGEQYF
.,TRBJ2-7,TRBV27,CASSFSGTTYEQYF
.,TRBJ2-2,TRBV5-4,CASSFRGTGELFF
.,TRBJ2-5,TRBV6-5,CASSRLAGAQETQYF
.,TRBJ2-1,TRBV19,CASSIDSTSGSRNEQFF
.,TRBJ2-7,TRBV19,CASSMNRVGEQYF
.,TRBJ2-2,TRBV12-5,CASGLLDSAKAGELFF
.,TRBJ1-2,TRBV7-2,CASSLAVIRLSNYGYTF
.,TRBJ2-3,TRBV4-2,CASSQGGSEDTQYF
.,TRBJ1-5,TRBV19,CASSIRVVQPQHF
once,TRBJ1-2,TRBV28,CASSLGTGARGFYGYTF
once,TRBJ1-2,TRBV30,CALSPGPLTRGYTF
.,TRBJ2-2,TRBV7-2,CASSDSPSGGYTGELFF
.,TRBJ2-7,TRBV21-1,CASGTPGQVVYEQYF
once,TRBJ1-1,TRBV7-2,CASSLALTGGVGGEAFF